This T cell receptor (beta chain) appears in the sequencing data of a study of T cell responses to AZD1222 COVID-19 vaccine. The V end was cut by 3 bases, the J end by 4 bases, with 9 bases between. The CDR3 is made up of 13 amino acids. Study findings and constraints: There were mostly white British donors and more females than males, and clonal diversity was possibly underestimated. None of the repertoires were sampled until the peak T cell response had passed.

Remarks on this clone: Its target is not known.

The method was immunoSEQ multiplex PCR; TCRdb's version includes in-frame clones alone and lacks a portion of them. This table holds roughly 100,000 clones, around 91% found once. The source is an adult in good health. The chain joins TRBV12-3 or TRBV12-4 to TRBJ1-2; TRBD1 might be the D (6 bases). The sample here was peripheral blood, taken on day 0 of AZD1222 vaccination. The CDR3 reads CASSLGAGYGYTF. The DNA of the CDR3 is TGTGCCAGCAGTTTGGGGGCCGGCTATGGCTACACCTTC.